Following are 13 T cell receptor beta chains from one sample sequenced in a study of blood T cell repertoires in COVID-19. Sequencing used immunoSEQ multiplex PCR; TCRdb keeps in-frame clones, though not all of them. The data contain around 260,000 clones, about 88% of them singletons. The sample comprised peripheral blood. The source of these receptors is a man younger than 30 with active or convalescent COVID-19.

With regard to this clone: The junction does not match germline at one end; this may be a read error. The chain links TRBV27 to TRBJ1-6, with D possibly TRBD1 on 5 matching bases. Germline V gene data show CDR1 as MNHEY and CDR2 as SMNVEV (reference sequence). CDR3 length: 14 residues. The DNA for the CDR3 is TGTGCCAGTAGTTCCGGGGGGATTAATTCACCCCTCCACTTT. Its translation: CASSSGGINSPLHF.

V usage is TRBV19 and J usage is TRBJ2-7; unclear D gene. This CDR3 comprises 12 residues. Germline V gene data show CDR1 as LNHDA and CDR2 as SQIVND (reference sequence). Trimming shortened V by 5 bases and J by 0 bases, and 5 bases separated the two germline ends. DNA of the CDR3: TGTGCCAGTAGTGTGAGCTCCTACGAGCAGTACTTC. The encoded protein is CASSVSSYEQYF.

This chain connects TRBV18 to TRBJ2-2, with D perhaps TRBD1 (6 bases). Trimming shortened V by 6 bases and J by 1 base, and 9 bases separated the two germline ends. Germline V gene lookup returns CDR1 KGHSH and CDR2 LQKENI. The CDR3 has 14 amino acids. The DNA for the CDR3 is TGTGCCAGCTCGCCGACAGGGAACACCGGGGAGCTGTTTTTT. Its translation: CASSPTGNTGELFF.

J is TRBJ1-1 and V is TRBV9; 7 bases fit TRBD1. Germline V CDR1 and CDR2: SGDLS, YYNGEE. The CDR3 runs 14 residues. V shed 4 bases and J 4 bases; nucleotides not matched to a gene: 7. In DNA form, the CDR3 reads TGTGCCAGCAGCCCCTTCGACAGGGTCACTGAAGCTTTCTTT. Translation: CASSPFDRVTEAFF.

The V call is TRBV3-1 (or the pseudogene TRBV3-2), the J call TRBJ1-6; D is unresolved. Trimming removed 3 bases from V and 9 bases from J, with 6 bases in between. Germline V gene sequence: CDR1 LGHDT, CDR2 YNNKEL (reference sequence). This CDR3 is built from 12 residues. Here the CDR3 DNA reads TGTGCCAGCAGCCATTCAGGTTCACCCCTCCACTTT. Encoded protein: CASSHSGSPLHF.

The chain has TRBV12-3 or TRBV12-4 and TRBJ2-1; D unclear. This CDR3 spans 12 amino acids. V lost 1 base to trimming and J lost 9 bases, with 7 bases between them. The CDR3 sequence: CASSLVTSEQFF. DNA of the CDR3: TGTGCCAGCAGTTTAGTCACAAGTGAGCAGTTCTTC.

The rearrangement uses TRBV24-1 and TRBJ1-2; 10 bases agree with TRBD1. V lost 6 bases to trimming and J lost 8 bases; unmatched junction nucleotides: 8. Germline assignment: CDR1 KGHDR and CDR2 SFDVKD. The CDR3 totals 14 residues. Written as DNA, the CDR3 is TGTGCCACCAGTTTGACAGGGGGCGAACGAGGCTACACCTTC. Protein: CATSLTGGERGYTF.

The genes are TRBV29-1 and TRBJ1-5; 8 bases match TRBD1. CDR1 and CDR2 (germline): SQVTM, ANQGSEA. The CDR3 runs 13 residues. V was pared by 7 bases and J by 7 bases, with 9 bases of the junction left unmatched. This CDR3 is CSAIQGAGQPQHF. CDR3 coding DNA: TGCAGCGCGATTCAGGGGGCGGGGCAGCCCCAGCATTTT.

V is TRBV6-5 and J is TRBJ2-2; tentatively, D is TRBD2 (5 bases). Germline values: CDR1 MNHEY, CDR2 SVGAGI. The V end was cut by 7 bases, the J end by 4 bases, with 16 bases between. The CDR3 covers 15 residues. CDR3 sequence reads: CASKFSEGGTGELFF. The CDR3 DNA follows: TGTGCCAGCAAATTTTCAGAGGGCGGCACCGGGGAGCTGTTTTTT.

This CDR3 reads CASSREPYSNQPQHF. The CDR3, as DNA: TGTGCCAGTAGTAGGGAGCCCTATAGCAATCAGCCCCAGCATTTT. J is TRBJ1-5 and V is TRBV19, with D unresolved. The length of the CDR3 is 15 residues. V was shortened by 4 bases and J by 0 bases, with 10 bases between the two germline ends. Germline CDR1 LNHDA, CDR2 SQIVND (reference sequence).

The chain couples TRBV7-9 to TRBJ2-3, with TRBD2 identical over 10 bases. Germline CDR1 reads SEHNR; CDR2 reads FQNEAQ (reference sequence). The CDR3 consists of 17 residues. The ends lost 5 bases at V and 2 bases at J; junction bases unmatched: 10. CDR3 sequence: CASSDRRTSGITDTQYF. The CDR3 DNA follows: TGTGCCAGCAGCGACCGGAGGACTAGCGGAATCACAGATACGCAGTATTTT.

The rearrangement links TRBV6-5 to TRBJ1-1; D is uncertain. The CDR3 consists of 14 residues. The germline CDR1 and CDR2 sequences are MNHEY and SVGAGI. Trimming left V 8 bases short and J 5 bases short, with 18 bases between. The CDR3 nucleotides are TGTGCCAGCTTGTTAGCACCTCCGGAGACTGAAGCTTTCTTT. Protein sequence: CASLLAPPETEAFF.

V and J are TRBV24-1 and TRBJ1-4, with D perhaps TRBD1 (5 bases). V lost 3 bases and J lost 0, with 7 bases in between. CDR3 length: 15 residues. Germline V gene sequence: CDR1 KGHDR, CDR2 SFDVKD. As DNA, the CDR3 is TGTGCCACCAGTGATGCACAGGCAACTAATGAAAAACTGTTTTTT. Residues: CATSDAQATNEKLFF.